These 6 T cell receptor beta chains originate from one sample sequenced in a study of shared clonotypes between healthy human individuals (dated by TCRdb to the early 2020s). Library creation used the immunoSEQ multiplex PCR assay. In its TCRdb copy, this immuneACCESS table keeps in-frame sequences only and misses some clones. Where compared with another copy, unresolved V genes explain less than half of these, and the others have no known cause. For this sample the table gives approximately 470,000 clones, of which over 70% were detected only once. The top ten constitute roughly an eighth of the sample. The sequenced sample was PBMCs. These receptors were collected from a middle-aged woman in good health. Some clones in this sample may be carry-over from other donors' samples.

In nucleotides, the CDR3 is TGTGCCAGCAGCGCACCTCTGCAAGAGACCCAGTACTTC. Amino acid sequence: CASSAPLQETQYF. The chain employs TRBV2 and TRBJ2-5; D uncertain. This CDR3 is 13 amino acids long. V was shortened by 6 bases and J by 2 bases, with 10 bases between the two germline ends. From germline, CDR1 is SNHLY and CDR2 FYNNEI.

The chain is built from TRBV7-9 and TRBJ2-2; D assignment may be TRBD1 or TRBD2 (5 bases each). Deletions cut 5 bases from V and 5 bases from J, with 21 bases between. The V gene's germline CDR1 is SEHNR and CDR2 FQNEAQ (reference sequence). CDR3 size: 17 residues. CDR3 nucleotides: TGTGCCAGCAGCCAACCCGGGGCACGGAGAGCAACCGGGGAGCTGTTTTTT. Protein: CASSQPGARRATGELFF.

The rearrangement uses TRBV2 and TRBJ2-1; 8 nucleotides match TRBD2. Trimming cost V 7 bases and J 4 bases; bases outside gene matches: 9. The CDR3 contains 15 residues. Germline V gene lookup returns CDR1 SNHLY and CDR2 FYNNEI. CDR3 residues: CASKTIAGRYNEQFF. DNA of the CDR3: TGTGCCAGCAAAACTATAGCGGGAAGATACAATGAGCAGTTCTTC.

The chain joins TRBV30 to TRBJ2-1, with D perhaps TRBD1 (6 bases). The CDR3 is 13 amino acids. Per germline, CDR1 GTSNPN and CDR2 SVGIG (reference sequence). V was shortened by 2 bases and J by 7 bases, with 12 bases between the two germline ends. The CDR3: CAWSRHRVNEQFF. For the CDR3, the DNA is TGTGCCTGGAGTCGTCACAGGGTTAATGAGCAGTTCTTC. The whole variable domain, remainder taken from reference TRBV30 and TRBJ2-1, is SQTIHQWPATLVQPVGSPLSLECTVEGTSNPNLYWYRQAAGRGLQLLFYSVGIGQISSEVPQNLSASRPQDRQFILSSKKLLLSDSGFYLCAWSRHRVNEQFFGPGTRLTVL.

The V and J genes are TRBV19 and TRBJ1-2, with 7 bases that match TRBD1. The CDR3 consists of 14 residues. Germline V CDR1 and CDR2: LNHDA, SQIVND (reference sequence). V was pared by 3 bases and J by 4 bases, with 5 bases of the junction left unmatched. The CDR3 here is CASSIPGQLYGYTF. DNA of the CDR3: TGTGCCAGTAGTATCCCGGGACAGCTCTATGGCTACACCTTC.

Concerning this clone itself: A far larger clone is one nucleotide away, so this likely arose from a read error. The same CDR3 arises from other DNA sequences in this sample as well. J is TRBJ1-4 and V is TRBV10-2, with a weak D call TRBD1 (6 bases). This CDR3 has 15 residues. Looked up from germline, CDR1 is WSHSY and CDR2 is SAAADI. CDR3 bases: TGCGCCAGCAGGGGAACAGGGACAACTAATGAAAAACTATTTTTT. It specifies CASRGTGTTNEKLFF.